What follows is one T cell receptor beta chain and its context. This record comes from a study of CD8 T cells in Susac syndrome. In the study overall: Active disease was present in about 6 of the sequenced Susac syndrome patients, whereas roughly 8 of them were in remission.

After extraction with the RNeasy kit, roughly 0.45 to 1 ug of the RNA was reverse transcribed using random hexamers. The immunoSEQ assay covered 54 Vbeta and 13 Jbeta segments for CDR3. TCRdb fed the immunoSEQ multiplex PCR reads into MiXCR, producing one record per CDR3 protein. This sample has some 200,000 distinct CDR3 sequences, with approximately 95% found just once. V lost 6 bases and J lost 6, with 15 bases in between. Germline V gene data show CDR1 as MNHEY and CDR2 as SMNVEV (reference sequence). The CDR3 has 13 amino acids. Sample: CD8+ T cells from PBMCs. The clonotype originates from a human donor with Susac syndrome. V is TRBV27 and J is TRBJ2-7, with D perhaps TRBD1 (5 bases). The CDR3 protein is CASSLSREGEQYF. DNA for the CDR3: TGTGCCAGCAGCCTTTCCAGGGAAGGCGAGCAGTACTTC.